The TCR beta chain described here comes from a study of cytomegalovirus exposure and HLA in healthy donors. Study background: In a previous analysis, some 110 million unique TCR beta sequences were found from some 180 million T cells.

This clone appeared a single time. Its antigen is not known. The CDR3 is made up of 17 amino acids. CDR1 and CDR2 from the germline V gene are LGHNT and FRNRAP. After removal of 4 bases from V and 2 bases from J, the junction contained 8 bases not matched to a gene. Whole-study findings and limits: Segments of the TCR beta V type were, in most cases, productive about 87% or about 30% of the time in an earlier analysis. In a later analysis, TCR beta V- and J-gene trimming showed a link to a missense DCLRE1C variant.

The PCR used 60 Vbeta and 13 Jbeta primers. Assay: immunoSEQ multiplex PCR; the TCRdb copy retains only in-frame clones and omits some. The sample has around 130,000 clones; 55% to 75% are singletons. Though probably carrying unrecorded immune exposures, donors were nominally healthy at sampling. The sample comprised PBMCs. J is TRBJ2-3 and V is TRBV12-5, with 11 bases fitting TRBD2. The TCR was taken from a man younger than 40 in good health and CMV-seropositive. The chain's CDR3 is CASGSGTSGAPTDTQYF. CDR3 bases: TGTGCTAGTGGTTCGGGGACTAGCGGAGCCCCCACAGATACGCAGTATTTT.